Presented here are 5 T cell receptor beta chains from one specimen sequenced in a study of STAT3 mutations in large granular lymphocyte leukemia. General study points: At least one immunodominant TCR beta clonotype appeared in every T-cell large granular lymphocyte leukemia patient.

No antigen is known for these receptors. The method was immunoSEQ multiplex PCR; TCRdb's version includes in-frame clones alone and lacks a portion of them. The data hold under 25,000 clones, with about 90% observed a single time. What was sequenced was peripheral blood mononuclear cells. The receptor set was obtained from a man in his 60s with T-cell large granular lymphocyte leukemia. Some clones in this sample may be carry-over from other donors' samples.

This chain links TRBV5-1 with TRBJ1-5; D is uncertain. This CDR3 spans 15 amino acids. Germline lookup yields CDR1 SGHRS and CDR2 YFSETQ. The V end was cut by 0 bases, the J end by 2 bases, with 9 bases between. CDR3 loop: CASSLGGVRNQPQHF. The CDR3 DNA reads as TGCGCCAGCAGCTTGGGCGGGGTGCGCAATCAGCCCCAGCATTTT.

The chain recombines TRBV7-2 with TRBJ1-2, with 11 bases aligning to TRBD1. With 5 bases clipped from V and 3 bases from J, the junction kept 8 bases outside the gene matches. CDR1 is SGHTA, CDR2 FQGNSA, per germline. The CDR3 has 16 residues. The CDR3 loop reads CASSAGTGGAYYGYTF. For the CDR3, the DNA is TGTGCCAGCAGCGCGGGGACAGGGGGTGCGTACTATGGCTACACCTTC.

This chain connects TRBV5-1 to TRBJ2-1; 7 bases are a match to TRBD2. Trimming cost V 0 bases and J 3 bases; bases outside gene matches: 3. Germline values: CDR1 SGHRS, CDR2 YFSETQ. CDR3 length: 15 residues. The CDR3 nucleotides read TGCGCCAGCAGCTTGGACGGGAGGATCTACAATGAGCAGTTCTTC. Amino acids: CASSLDGRIYNEQFF.

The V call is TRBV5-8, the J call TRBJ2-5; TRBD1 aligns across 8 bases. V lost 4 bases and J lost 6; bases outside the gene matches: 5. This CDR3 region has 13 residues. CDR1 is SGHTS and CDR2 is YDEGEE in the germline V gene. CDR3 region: CASSLDREKTQYF. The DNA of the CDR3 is TGTGCCAGCAGCCTGGACAGGGAAAAGACCCAGTACTTC.

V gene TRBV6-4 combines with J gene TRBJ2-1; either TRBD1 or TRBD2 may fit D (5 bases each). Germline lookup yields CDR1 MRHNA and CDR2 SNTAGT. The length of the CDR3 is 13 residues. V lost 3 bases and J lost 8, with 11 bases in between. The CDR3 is CASSDGRGDEQFF. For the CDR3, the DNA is TGTGCCAGCAGTGATGGACGGGGCGATGAGCAGTTCTTC.